A single sample gave rise to the 28 T cell receptor beta chains below, sequenced in a study of CD8 T cells in Susac syndrome (dated by TCRdb to about 2019). Library preparation employed the immunoSEQ multiplex PCR assay. RNA was extracted using the RNeasy kit, and roughly 0.5 to 1 microgram was reverse transcribed with random hexamers. TCRdb's own reprocessing of the public reads used fastp at Q25 and MiXCR and kept productive beta chains. All rows with the same CDR3 protein become a single entry with the most common DNA and genes. This sample has 100,000 to 150,000 distinct CDR3 sequences in its table, and 90% to 95% of those were observed once. The ten largest clones represent 0.07% to 0.09% of the sample. Input material: CD4+ T cells from PBMCs. These receptors were taken from a human donor in good health.

The chain has TRBV19 and TRBJ2-1; D might be TRBD2 (7 bases). The CDR3 length is 18 residues. V lost 3 bases and J 1 base, leaving 19 bases between the germline ends. Germline V CDR1 and CDR2: LNHDA, SQIVND (reference sequence). The CDR3 loop is CASSIRGEAGPSYNEQFF. The DNA for the CDR3 is TGTGCCAGTAGTATTAGGGGGGAAGCGGGACCATCCTACAATGAGCAGTTCTTC. Full variable domain (rest looked up from reference TRBV19 and TRBJ2-1): DGGITQSPKYLFRKEGQNVTLSCEQNLNHDAMYWYRQDPGQGLRLIYYSQIVNDFQKGDIAEGYSVSREKKESFPLTVTSAQKNPTAFYLCASSIRGEAGPSYNEQFFGPGTRLTVL.

This clonotype was detected a few times. The rearrangement links TRBV7-9 to TRBJ2-1; D unclear. This CDR3 has 11 amino acids. The V gene's germline CDR1 is SEHNR and CDR2 FQNEAQ (reference sequence). Trimming left V 0 bases short and J 10 bases short, with 4 bases between. CDR3 DNA: TGTGCCAGCAGCTTAGCTGGGGAGCAGTTCTTC. As protein: CASSLAGEQFF.

This chain uses TRBV4-1 with TRBJ2-7, with D perhaps assigned TRBD1 or TRBD2 (5 bases each). V gave up 2 bases and J gave up 6 bases, with 17 bases separating them. CDR1 MGHRA and CDR2 YSYEKL come from the germline V gene. CDR3 length: 15 amino acids. The CDR3 protein is CASSQPGPETREQYF. The CDR3 bases are TGCGCCAGCAGCCAACCGGGACCCGAGACGCGCGAGCAGTACTTC.

This chain joins TRBV6-5 and TRBJ1-1; D gene unclear. Germline values: CDR1 MNHEY, CDR2 SVGAGI. V lost 7 bases and J 2 bases, leaving 17 bases between the germline ends. The CDR3 covers 15 residues. CDR3: CASKTGIRPNTEAFF. The DNA of the CDR3 is TGTGCCAGCAAGACCGGGATAAGACCCAACACTGAAGCTTTCTTT.

The CDR3 reads CSARVDSNTGELFF. The CDR3 region has the DNA TGCAGTGCTAGAGTGGACTCGAACACCGGGGAGCTGTTTTTT. The chain combines TRBV20-1 with TRBJ2-2, with D possibly being TRBD2 (5 bases). CDR3 length: 14 amino acids. Trimming took 1 base from V and 0 from J, leaving 6 bases between them. Germline V CDR1 and CDR2: DFQATT, SNEGSKA (reference sequence).

This rearrangement joins TRBV6-5 to TRBJ2-1; TRBD2 agrees at 7 bases. Unmatched junction bases numbered 6, after V lost 1 base and J lost 6 bases. Germline CDR1 is MNHEY and CDR2 is SVGAGI. The CDR3 runs 15 residues. Here the CDR3 reads CASSYWTRRTNEQFF. CDR3 in DNA: TGTGCCAGCAGTTACTGGACTAGGAGGACCAATGAGCAGTTCTTC.

The chain has TRBV3-1 and TRBJ2-7, with no clear D. The CDR3 sequence is 16 residues long. Germline assignment: CDR1 LGHDT and CDR2 YNNKEL (reference sequence). Between the trimmed V and J ends, which lost 0 bases and 0 bases, there was a span of 12 bases. Here the CDR3 DNA reads TGTGCCAGCAGCCAAGACACCCCATTTAGCTCCTACGAGCAGTACTTC. Protein: CASSQDTPFSSYEQYF.

The chain has TRBV5-1 and TRBJ2-1; D gene ambiguous. The ends were cut back, 0 bases at V and 5 bases at J, with 6 bases in the middle. The CDR3 loop spans 13 amino acids. CDR1 and CDR2 (germline): SGHRS, YFSETQ. CDR3 amino acids: CASSLDKNNEQFF. The CDR3, as DNA: TGCGCCAGCAGCTTGGACAAGAACAATGAGCAGTTCTTC.

The J gene is TRBJ2-2, the V gene TRBV10-3; D may be TRBD1 (6 bases). Germline V gene sequence: CDR1 ENHRY, CDR2 SYGVKD. V was pared by 10 bases and J by 0 bases, with 12 bases between. CDR3 length equals 14 residues. CDR3 nucleotides: TGTGCCACCTTACAGGGCCCGAACACCGGGGAGCTGTTTTTT. Protein: CATLQGPNTGELFF.

The rearrangement uses TRBV29-1 and TRBJ2-1; tentatively, D is TRBD2 (6 bases). Germline V gene sequence: CDR1 SQVTM, CDR2 ANQGSEA. The CDR3 extends over 15 amino acids. V dropped 2 bases and J dropped 3 bases, with 14 bases sitting between them. The CDR3 DNA reads as TGCAGCGTTGAACCCCGGGCGCGGGACTACAATGAGCAGTTCTTC. This codes for CSVEPRARDYNEQFF.

This rearrangement joins TRBV7-2 to TRBJ1-1, with TRBD1 matching over 7 bases. V shed 1 base, J shed 3 bases, and the junction held 14 bases outside the gene matches. Germline lookup yields CDR1 SGHTA and CDR2 FQGNSA. This CDR3 comprises 18 residues. In DNA form, the CDR3 reads TGTGCCAGCAGCTTAGGCCCCCACAGGGGAAGTCGGGACACTGAAGCTTTCTTT. Translation: CASSLGPHRGSRDTEAFF.

The chain couples TRBV29-1 to TRBJ2-6, with D perhaps TRBD1 (6 bases). Trimming took off 4 bases at V and 0 bases at J, with 10 bases between the two ends. The CDR3 covers 15 residues. Germline loops: CDR1 SQVTM, CDR2 ANQGSEA. CDR3: CSVARDISGANVLTF. The DNA of the CDR3 is TGCAGCGTTGCCCGGGACATCTCTGGGGCCAACGTCCTGACTTTC.

This chain connects TRBV19 to TRBJ2-2, with 9 positions matching TRBD2. The CDR3 is 15 residues long. Germline CDR1 reads LNHDA; CDR2 reads SQIVND (reference sequence). V trimming: 7 bases; J trimming: 7 bases; junction bases outside the gene matches: 10. The CDR3 region is CASKAGGRVVGELFF. Written as DNA, the CDR3 is TGTGCCAGTAAGGCAGGCGGGAGGGTCGTCGGGGAGCTGTTTTTT.

J is TRBJ1-2 and V is TRBV20-1; TRBD1 agrees at 8 bases. Trimming at V came to 6 bases and at J to 8 bases, leaving 11 bases not matched to a gene. This CDR3 comprises 13 residues. Germline V gene data show CDR1 as DFQATT and CDR2 as SNEGSKA (reference sequence). This chain's CDR3 is CSAVPDRAGGYTF. The CDR3 nucleotides are TGCAGTGCAGTCCCGGACAGGGCGGGCGGCTACACCTTC.

The V gene is TRBV23-1, the J gene TRBJ2-6; 9 bases map to TRBD1. TRBV23-1 is given ORF status, its function remaining uncertain. Unmatched junction bases numbered 10, after V lost 0 bases and J lost 7 bases. The CDR3 runs to 18 residues. CDR3 protein: CASSQSERDRERANVLTF. The CDR3 bases are TGCGCCAGCAGTCAATCGGAAAGGGACAGGGAAAGAGCCAACGTCCTGACTTTC.

V usage is TRBV7-9 and J usage is TRBJ1-4, with no clear D. V lost 5 bases and J lost 3, with 16 bases in between. The CDR3 contains 16 residues. Germline CDR1 is SEHNR and CDR2 is FQNEAQ (reference sequence). For the CDR3, the DNA is TGTGCCAGCAGCCCACCCAGCGGGCGGGCTAATGAAAAACTGTTTTTT. It encodes CASSPPSGRANEKLFF.

The CDR3 DNA sequence: TGCGCCAGCAGCCGTAGGAAAAGCACTGAAGCTTTCTTT. Protein product: CASSRRKSTEAFF. The gene calls are TRBV4-3 and TRBJ1-1; no firm D call. The CDR3 is made up of 13 amino acids. Germline V gene sequence: CDR1 LGHNA, CDR2 YSLEER. Trimming stripped 4 bases from V and 4 bases from J, with 10 bases between.

The rearrangement uses TRBV19 and TRBJ1-1; perhaps TRBD1 as D (5 bases). CDR1 LNHDA and CDR2 SQIVND come from the germline V gene (reference sequence). There are 15 residues in the CDR3. Trimming shortened V by 2 bases and J by 1 base, and 11 bases separated the two germline ends. The CDR3 nucleotides read TGTGCCAGTAGTATACCGGACACCCCGAACACTGAAGCTTTCTTT. This translates into CASSIPDTPNTEAFF.

This clonotype was recorded a few times. V usage is TRBV2 and J usage is TRBJ2-5; 8 bases match TRBD1. V trimming: 5 bases; J trimming: 5 bases; junction bases outside the gene matches: 10. The length of the CDR3 is 15 residues. Germline loops: CDR1 SNHLY, CDR2 FYNNEI. Here the CDR3 reads CASSPGQGRGETQYF. DNA of the CDR3: TGTGCCAGCAGTCCCGGACAGGGAAGGGGGGAGACCCAGTACTTC.

V gene TRBV18 combines with J gene TRBJ1-5; the D gene is possibly TRBD1 (6 bases). The germline V and J ends were trimmed by 3 bases and 5 bases, with 14 bases remaining between them. The CDR3 loop spans 15 amino acids. Germline values: CDR1 KGHSH, CDR2 LQKENI. CDR3 in DNA: TGTGCCAGCTCACCCAACAGGGTTGAGGATCAGCCCCAGCATTTT. It codes for CASSPNRVEDQPQHF.

V gene TRBV20-1 combines with J gene TRBJ2-7; unclear D gene. CDR1 is DFQATT, CDR2 SNEGSKA, per germline (reference sequence). Trimming removed 1 base at V and 7 bases at J, with 11 bases between. The CDR3 is made up of 12 amino acids. CDR3 coding DNA: TGCAGTGCTAGAGTCGAGCTGGGTGAGCAGTACTTC. Translated, it gives CSARVELGEQYF.

V is TRBV6-1 and J is TRBJ2-7; D ambiguous. V was shortened by 6 bases and J by 6 bases, with 18 bases between the two germline ends. The length of the CDR3 is 14 residues. Germline V CDR1 and CDR2: MNHNS, SASEGT. The CDR3 region has the DNA TGTGCCAGCAGGGACCCTTTACATCGAATCGAGCAGTACTTC. Its translation: CASRDPLHRIEQYF.

The CDR3 here is CSARDHLAGFTETQYF. The CDR3 DNA reads as TGCAGTGCTAGAGATCACCTAGCGGGTTTTACCGAGACCCAGTACTTC. The chain links TRBV20-1 to TRBJ2-5; 8 positions agree with TRBD2. The CDR3 extends over 16 amino acids. The germline gives CDR1 DFQATT, CDR2 SNEGSKA (reference sequence). Trimming removed 0 bases from V and 5 bases from J; junction bases left unmatched: 11.

V gene TRBV20-1 combines with J gene TRBJ1-1, with 7 bases that match TRBD1. The CDR3 runs to 13 residues. Looked up from germline, CDR1 is DFQATT and CDR2 is SNEGSKA (reference sequence). The V gene end was trimmed by 3 bases and the J gene end by 8 bases; junction bases not matched to a gene: 9. The CDR3 DNA reads as TGCAGTGCTAGCCAGACGGACAGGACCGAAGCTTTCTTT. Translated, it gives CSASQTDRTEAFF.

This chain connects TRBV4-3 to TRBJ2-1; 8 positions match TRBD1. The V and J ends lost 4 bases and 5 bases, in that order; junction bases with no gene match: 7. The CDR3 spans 15 residues. From germline, CDR1 is LGHNA and CDR2 YSLEER. CDR3 protein: CASSLDGQGHNEQFF. CDR3 coding DNA: TGCGCCAGCAGCCTCGACGGACAGGGCCACAATGAGCAGTTCTTC.

As DNA, the CDR3 is TGTGCCAGCAGCTCCCGGGGGGACTATGGCTACACCTTC. It is translated as CASSSRGDYGYTF. The gene calls are TRBV11-2 and TRBJ1-2; possible D gene TRBD1, 5 bases. The germline CDR1 and CDR2 sequences are SGHAT and FQNNGV. This CDR3 contains 13 residues. The V end lost 4 bases, the J end lost 3 bases, and 9 bases lay between the germline ends.

The genes are TRBV20-1 and TRBJ1-1, with 7 bases fitting TRBD1. The CDR3 runs 15 residues. Germline CDR1 is DFQATT and CDR2 is SNEGSKA (reference sequence). V dropped 5 bases and J dropped 0; count of bases not matched to a gene: 9. The CDR3 nucleotides are TGCAGTGCTTTCCTACCGGGACAGCTGAACACTGAAGCTTTCTTT. Translating it yields CSAFLPGQLNTEAFF.

The chain is built from TRBV6-5 and TRBJ1-2; D perhaps matches TRBD1 (6 bases). CDR1 and CDR2 (germline): MNHEY, SVGAGI. V shed 5 bases and J shed 8 bases, with 18 bases lying between them. This CDR3 region has 14 residues. CDR3 sequence: CASSQLQGNGGYTF. Here the CDR3 DNA reads TGTGCCAGCAGTCAGCTACAGGGAAACGGGGGCTACACCTTC.